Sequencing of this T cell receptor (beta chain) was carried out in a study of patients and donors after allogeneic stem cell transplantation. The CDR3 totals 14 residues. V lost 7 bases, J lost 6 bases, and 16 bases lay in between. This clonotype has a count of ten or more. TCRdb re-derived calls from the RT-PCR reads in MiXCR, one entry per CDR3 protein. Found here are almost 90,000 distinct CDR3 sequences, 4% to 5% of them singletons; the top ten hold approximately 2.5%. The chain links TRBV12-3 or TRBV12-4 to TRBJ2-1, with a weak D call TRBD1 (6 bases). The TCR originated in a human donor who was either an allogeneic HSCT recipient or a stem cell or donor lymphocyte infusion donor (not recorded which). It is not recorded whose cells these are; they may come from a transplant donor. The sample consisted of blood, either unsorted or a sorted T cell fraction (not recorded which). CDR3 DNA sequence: TGTGCCAGCATCTTACAGGGTTCCCGCAATGAGCAGTTCTTC. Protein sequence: CASILQGSRNEQFF.